This T cell receptor beta chain was profiled in a study of metastatic and nonmetastatic thyroid tumors. Whole-study context: A comparison of repertoires was made across blood and tumor or nodule tissue from malignant and benign thyroid patients.

Not a single patient had been given any form of treatment at any point before undergoing thyroid surgery. Remarks on this clone: Its antigen is still unknown.

Under the authors' procedure: The study's classifier, a distant-metastasis tool for papillary thyroid cancer, was built using CDR3 differences across clinicopathological groups. TCRdb reprocessed the PCR reads using MiXCR. These V and J calls rely on TCRdb rather than the paper's analysis. The table lists tens of thousands of clones, 16% of them singletons, with nearly 3.5% in the top ten. Points from the study as a whole: In both blood and tumor samples, TCR beta diversity was reported significantly higher for malignant than benign nodules.

Sequencing input: blood. The clonotype was recovered from a female donor with papillary thyroid cancer or a benign thyroid nodule (not recorded which). Some clones in this sample may be carry-over from other donors' samples.

CDR3 residues: CVMKGAHEQYF. DNA for the CDR3: TGTGTCATGAAGGGGGCCCACGAGCAGTACTTC. The chain joins TRBV6-1 to TRBJ2-7, with 7 positions matching TRBD1. The CDR3 has 11 amino acids. Germline CDR1 MNHNS, CDR2 SASEGT.